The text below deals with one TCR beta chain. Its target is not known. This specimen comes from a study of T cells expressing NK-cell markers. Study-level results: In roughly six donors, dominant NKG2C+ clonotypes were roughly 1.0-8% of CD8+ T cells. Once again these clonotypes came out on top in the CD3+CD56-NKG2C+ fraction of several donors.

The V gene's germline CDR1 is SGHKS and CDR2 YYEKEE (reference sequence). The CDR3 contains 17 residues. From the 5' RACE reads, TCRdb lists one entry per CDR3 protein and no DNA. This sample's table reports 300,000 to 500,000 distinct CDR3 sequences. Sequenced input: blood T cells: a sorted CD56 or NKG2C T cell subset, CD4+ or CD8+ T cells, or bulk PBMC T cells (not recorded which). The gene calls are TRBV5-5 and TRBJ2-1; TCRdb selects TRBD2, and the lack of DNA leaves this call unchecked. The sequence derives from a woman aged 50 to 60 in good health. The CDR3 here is CASSLYLAGGLGNEQFF.